Presented here are 11 T cell receptor beta chains from one specimen sequenced in a study of cytomegalovirus exposure and HLA in healthy donors. The PCR was carried out with 60 Vbeta primers and 13 Jbeta primers. Using immunoSEQ multiplex PCR, the repertoire was profiled, and TCRdb retains in-frame clones only, with some absent. The table has about 200,000 clones, 65% to 85% seen once. What was sequenced was PBMCs. The receptors come from a woman aged 25 to 39 in good health and CMV-seronegative.

The chain joins TRBV19 to TRBJ1-3; D ambiguous. V was trimmed by 3 bases and J by 0 bases, leaving 9 bases between them. Germline CDR1 and CDR2: LNHDA and SQIVND (reference sequence). The CDR3 has 15 amino acids. The CDR3 protein is CASSMMAGSGNTIYF. DNA of the CDR3: TGTGCCAGTAGTATGATGGCAGGCTCTGGAAACACCATATATTTT.

The chain has TRBV27 and TRBJ2-7; TRBD2 matches at 9 bases. Per the germline V gene, CDR1 is MNHEY and CDR2 is SMNVEV (reference sequence). CDR3 length: 15 residues. V lost 8 bases to trimming and J lost 0 bases; unmatched junction nucleotides: 8. The DNA of the CDR3 is TGTGCCAGCGGCTTTAGCGGGAGCCACTCCTACGAGCAGTACTTC. This codes for CASGFSGSHSYEQYF.

In DNA form, the CDR3 reads TGCGCCAGCAGCTTCTGGACAGGTGGGACAGATACGCAGTATTTT. Its protein is CASSFWTGGTDTQYF. The chain combines TRBV5-1 with TRBJ2-3, with 7 bases aligning to TRBD1. The germline CDR1 and CDR2 sequences are SGHRS and YFSETQ. CDR3 length equals 15 residues. With 2 bases clipped from V and 3 bases from J, the junction kept 6 bases outside the gene matches.

This chain uses TRBV4-1 with TRBJ2-5, with TRBD2 matching over 7 bases. Trimming cost V 2 bases and J 5 bases; bases outside gene matches: 11. The CDR3 is made up of 16 amino acids. In germline, CDR1 is MGHRA, CDR2 YSYEKL. The DNA for the CDR3 is TGCGCCAGCAGCCAAAGCAGCGGGGTGGGGTCCGAGACCCAGTACTTC. It encodes CASSQSSGVGSETQYF.

The rearrangement joins TRBV5-1 to TRBJ1-1; tentatively, D is TRBD1 (6 bases). The germline gives CDR1 SGHRS, CDR2 YFSETQ. Trimming stripped 4 bases from V and 5 bases from J, with 21 bases between. There are 16 residues in the CDR3. The CDR3 sequence: CASSIGTFRLGTEAFF. CDR3 sequence (DNA): TGCGCCAGCAGCATAGGGACATTCCGTTTAGGGACTGAAGCTTTCTTT.

This rearrangement joins TRBV9 to TRBJ2-1, with 9 bases fitting TRBD1. The germline V gene encodes CDR1 SGDLS and CDR2 YYNGEE. Trimming at V came to 0 bases and at J to 6 bases, leaving 13 bases not matched to a gene. CDR3 length: 18 amino acids. CDR3 bases: TGTGCCAGCAGCGTAGGCCCCCTCGGGGACAGGGAATCCAATGAGCAGTTCTTC. Protein: CASSVGPLGDRESNEQFF.

This CDR3 reads CASSEVRREAWDEQFF. Written as DNA, the CDR3 is TGTGCCAGCAGTGAAGTGCGGCGGGAGGCTTGGGATGAGCAGTTCTTC. This chain uses TRBV2 with TRBJ2-1, with 8 positions matching TRBD2. The V and J ends lost 1 base and 8 bases, in that order; junction bases with no gene match: 10. In germline, CDR1 is SNHLY, CDR2 FYNNEI. This CDR3 region has 16 residues.

This clone was detected only a few times. The chain combines TRBV14 with TRBJ2-7; 9 positions match TRBD1. The J segment lost 2 bases and the V segment lost 3 bases, leaving 17 bases of the junction unmatched. Germline-derived CDR1 and CDR2 are SGHDN and FVKESK. The CDR3 consists of 19 residues. Here the CDR3 reads CASSQRGISRDRATYEQYF. In nucleotides, the CDR3 is TGTGCCAGCAGCCAGCGGGGCATAAGCCGGGACAGGGCGACCTACGAGCAGTACTTC. Supplemented by reference TRBV14 and TRBJ2-7, the full variable domain reads EAGVTQFPSHSVIEKGQTVTLRCDPISGHDNLYWYRRVMGKEIKFLLHFVKESKQDESGMPNNRFLAERTGGTYSTLKVQPAELEDSGVYFCASSQRGISRDRATYEQYFGPGTRLTVT.

The chain links TRBV18 to TRBJ2-7, with 7 bases lining up with TRBD1. Trimming removed 1 base from V and 4 bases from J; junction bases left unmatched: 1. This CDR3 region has 13 residues. The V gene's germline CDR1 is KGHSH and CDR2 LQKENI. CDR3 loop: CASSPQGAYEQYF. DNA of the CDR3: TGTGCCAGCTCACCACAGGGGGCATACGAGCAGTACTTC.

The J gene is TRBJ1-3, the V gene TRBV28, with a weak D call TRBD1 (5 bases). Trimming shortened V by 4 bases and J by 3 bases, and 19 bases separated the two germline ends. Germline V gene data show CDR1 as MDHEN and CDR2 as SYDVKM. The CDR3 consists of 17 residues. The CDR3 is CASSSTPAGRGGNTIYF. CDR3 in DNA: TGTGCCAGCAGTTCCACTCCGGCGGGGCGAGGTGGAAACACCATATATTTT.

As to this clone: The junction departs from germline at one end; a sequencing error may be responsible. This sample includes further DNA sequences coding for the same CDR3. CDR3 sequence reads: CSSSLGGGEQYF. The CDR3 region has the DNA TGTTCCAGCAGCTTAGGCGGGGGCGAGCAGTACTTC. V gene TRBV7-9 combines with J gene TRBJ2-7; 7 bases map to TRBD2. The germline gives CDR1 SEHNR, CDR2 FQNEAQ (reference sequence). This CDR3 region has 12 residues.